One and the same sample provided the 10 T cell receptor beta chains below, sequenced in a study of T cell changes during pregnancy in multiple sclerosis. Method: immunoSEQ multiplex PCR; TCRdb's copy keeps in-frame clones and lacks some. The table has 20,000 to 25,000 clones, roughly 90% seen once. Source: CD4+ T cells from peripheral blood mononuclear cells, taken in the third trimester of pregnancy. Every receptor here comes from a female donor with multiple sclerosis, enrolled in a pregnancy study.

The chain couples TRBV7-3 to TRBJ2-5; D is possibly TRBD1 (6 bases). Germline loops: CDR1 SGHTA, CDR2 FQGTGA. V was clipped by 5 bases and J by 0 bases, with 7 bases between them. The length of the CDR3 is 13 residues. The CDR3 nucleotides read TGTGCCAGCAGCCAGGGGAACCAAGAGACCCAGTACTTC. It yields the protein CASSQGNQETQYF. The whole variable domain, remainder taken from reference TRBV7-3 and TRBJ2-5, is GAGVSQTPSNKVTEKGKYVELRCDPISGHTALYWYRQSLGQGPEFLIYFQGTGAADDSGLPNDRFFAVRPEGSVSTLKIQRTERGDSAVYLCASSQGNQETQYFGPGTRLLVL.

V gene TRBV6-5 combines with J gene TRBJ1-1; a possible D gene is TRBD1 (5 bases). Germline-derived CDR1 and CDR2 are MNHEY and SVGAGI. The CDR3 runs to 13 residues. Between the trimmed V and J ends, which lost 2 bases and 10 bases, there was a span of 14 bases. The CDR3 DNA follows: TGTGCCAGCAGTTACCTCGGGGGGGAGCCAGCTTTCTTT. This translates into CASSYLGGEPAFF.

This rearrangement joins TRBV7-3 to TRBJ2-1, with 10 bases aligning to TRBD2. The junction had 6 bases not matched to a gene; V was cut back by 5 bases and J by 8 bases. This CDR3 comprises 14 residues. Germline lookup yields CDR1 SGHTA and CDR2 FQGTGA. The CDR3 region has the DNA TGTGCCAGCAGCCTAGCGGGGGCCTCGGATGAGCAGTTCTTC. This gives the protein CASSLAGASDEQFF.

The genes are TRBV12-5 and TRBJ1-1; D is possibly TRBD1 (6 bases). Germline CDR1 LGHNT, CDR2 FRNRAP. There are 13 residues in the CDR3. The V end lost 6 bases, the J end lost 4 bases, and 12 bases lay between the germline ends. The CDR3, as DNA: TGTGCTAGTGGCAAAGAAGGGGGCACTGAAGCTTTCTTT. Residues: CASGKEGGTEAFF.

This clone was recorded a few times. The rearrangement links TRBV18 to TRBJ1-2; 7 bases are a match to TRBD1. Germline V lookup: CDR1 KGHSH, CDR2 LQKENI. This CDR3 is 17 amino acids long. V trimming: 4 bases; J trimming: 2 bases; junction bases outside the gene matches: 13. Here the CDR3 DNA reads TGTGCCAGCTCACGCGGGACAGACAGTCTTTCAAACTATGGCTACACCTTC. Translation gives CASSRGTDSLSNYGYTF.

This clone showed up just a few times. The chain joins TRBV30 to TRBJ1-1; D gene ambiguous. Germline V gene lookup returns CDR1 GTSNPN and CDR2 SVGIG (reference sequence). V gave up 3 bases and J gave up 1 base, with 12 bases separating them. The CDR3 spans 14 residues. The CDR3 sequence: CAWSLLRSNTEAFF. CDR3 sequence (DNA): TGTGCCTGGAGCCTACTCCGGTCGAACACTGAAGCTTTCTTT.

The V call is TRBV9, the J call TRBJ1-2, with D possibly matching TRBD1 (5 bases). Trimming cost V 2 bases and J 7 bases, with 21 bases left between them. Germline V gives CDR1 SGDLS, CDR2 YYNGEE. The CDR3 loop spans 16 amino acids. As DNA, the CDR3 is TGTGCCAGCAGCGTTGTAGCGGTCAGGGATTTAAGTGGCTACACCTTC. It is translated as CASSVVAVRDLSGYTF.

The chain is built from TRBV11-2 and TRBJ2-1; TRBD2 matches at 9 bases. The germline V gene encodes CDR1 SGHAT and CDR2 FQNNGV. Trimming cost V 8 bases and J 9 bases; bases outside gene matches: 14. The CDR3 extends over 15 amino acids. In DNA form, the CDR3 reads TGTGCCAGCGGGGGTGCGGCGGGGGGGCCCGGTGAGCAGTTCTTC. Translated: CASGGAAGGPGEQFF.

The chain combines TRBV2 with TRBJ1-1; D remains unclear. Germline V gene data show CDR1 as SNHLY and CDR2 as FYNNEI. CDR3 size: 13 residues. Trimming shortened V by 6 bases and J by 2 bases, and 10 bases separated the two germline ends. The chain's CDR3 is CASRADINTEAFF. In DNA, the CDR3 is TGTGCCAGCAGGGCTGACATAAACACTGAAGCTTTCTTT.

This clone was detected only once. The chain couples TRBV4-1 to TRBJ1-1; possibly TRBD1 for D (5 bases). Germline-derived CDR1 and CDR2 are MGHRA and YSYEKL. This CDR3 contains 14 residues. V shed 8 bases and J shed 2 bases, with 15 bases lying between them. The DNA for the CDR3 is TGCGCCAGCTCAGGGCCTCTGAAAAACACTGAAGCTTTCTTT. As protein: CASSGPLKNTEAFF.